A selection of T cell receptor beta chains follows, all from one sample in a study of shared clonotypes between healthy human individuals. The data were produced by immunoSEQ multiplex PCR, yet TCRdb's version contains in-frame clones alone and is incomplete. This sample yields about 1 million clones, of which around 74% are seen a single time; approximately 1.5% belongs to the top ten. The material sequenced was memory CD4+ T cells sorted from blood. The source is a man aged 18 to 30 in good health. The CDR3 runs from the conserved cysteine through the conserved F or W. A D gene is named only where the DNA matches it firmly. A row's size may be missing; if present it is once, few, many or a size class.

d_call	v_call	j_call	clone_size	cdr3_nt	cdr3_aa
TRBD1	TRBV19	TRBJ1-2	.	TGTGCCAGTAGTACAGAGACAGGGGCCAGGGAAGGCTACACCTTC	CASSTETGAREGYTF
.	TRBV7-2	TRBJ1-6	.	TGTGCCAGCAGCTCCCATCAGGGAAGGAGTAATTCACCCCTCCACTTT	CASSSHQGRSNSPLHF
TRBD1	TRBV30	TRBJ1-2	.	TGTGCCTGGAGTGTAACAGGGGACTATGGCTACACCTTC	CAWSVTGDYGYTF
.	TRBV25-1	TRBJ2-3	.	TGTGCCAGCAGTGCGGCGGCGGGGGCCTACTTCAGCACAGATACGCAGTATTTT	CASSAAAGAYFSTDTQYF
.	TRBV20-1	TRBJ2-3	.	TGCAGTGCTGCATTAGATACGCAGTATTTT	CSAALDTQYF
TRBD1	TRBV6-6	TRBJ1-1	few	TGTGCCAGCAGTTACGTCCACACAGGGGCGGTTGAAGCTTTCTTT	CASSYVHTGAVEAFF
.	TRBV5-4	TRBJ1-1	few	TGTGCCAGCAGCCGCGGGACCGAGAACACTGAAGCTTTCTTT	CASSRGTENTEAFF
TRBD1	TRBV7-9	TRBJ1-1	.	TGTGCCAGCAACCCCCCGGACAGGGGGTTCATGAACACTGAAGCTTTCTTT	CASNPPDRGFMNTEAFF
.	TRBV30	TRBJ1-1	.	TGTGCCTGGACCGTCCAGGTGAACACTGAAGCTTTCTTT	CAWTVQVNTEAFF
.	TRBV18	TRBJ2-2	once	TGTGCCAGCTCACCACTATCTTTAGGAATCATCAACACCGGGGAGCTGTTTTTT	CASSPLSLGIINTGELFF
.	TRBV5-1	TRBJ2-5	many	TGCGCCAGCAGCTTGGCGAGCCAGGCAGGGGAGACCCAGTACTTC	CASSLASQAGETQYF
.	TRBV28	TRBJ1-6	.	TGTGCCAGCAGTCTCCGGACAGTAAGTTCACCCCTCCACTTT	CASSLRTVSSPLHF
.	TRBV5-4	TRBJ2-7	.	TGTGCCAGCAGCCCTGTTGGGGGTCTTCAGTACTTC	CASSPVGGLQYF
.	TRBV19	TRBJ2-7	.	TGTGCCAGTAGTATAGTTCGGGCGGGGAGGTACGAGCAGTACTTC	CASSIVRAGRYEQYF
TRBD2	TRBV7-2	TRBJ2-7	.	TGTGCCAGCAGCTTAGGACTAGCGGCCTACGAGCAGTACTTC	CASSLGLAAYEQYF
.	TRBV5-5	TRBJ2-7	few	TGTGCCAGCAGCTTGGACTACCACGAGCAGTACTTC	CASSLDYHEQYF
.	TRBV27	TRBJ2-7	.	TGTGCCAGCAGTCCGTTCCTCCCCTACGAGCAGTACTTC	CASSPFLPYEQYF
TRBD1	TRBV7-2	TRBJ2-2	.	TGTGCCAGCAGCTCACCGACAGGGGATAGGAGGACCGGGGAGCTGTTTTTT	CASSSPTGDRRTGELFF
.	TRBV25-1	TRBJ2-2	many	TGTGCCAGCAGGGGGGTGGGGGTAAGGGCGAGAGCCGGGGAGCTGTTTTTT	CASRGVGVRARAGELFF
.	TRBV6-5	TRBJ2-7	.	TGTGCCAGCAGTTACTCGGAGGGTCCCTTCTACGAGCAGTACTTC	CASSYSEGPFYEQYF
TRBD1	TRBV25-1	TRBJ1-6	.	TGTGCCAGCAGTGAATTTGGGGGGAGGACAGGAGGAAGGTCACCCCTCCACTTT	CASSEFGGRTGGRSPLHF
TRBD1	TRBV6-6	TRBJ1-4	once	TGTGCCAGCAGTTACTCAGGACAGGGTCGAGAAAAACTGTTTTTT	CASSYSGQGREKLFF
.	TRBV5-4	TRBJ2-7	.	TGTGCCAGCAGCCCCACATCATCCCTAAGTTCCTACGAGCAGTACTTC	CASSPTSSLSSYEQYF
.	TRBV30	TRBJ2-7	.	TGTGCCTGGAGTGGTCCCTACGAGCAGTACTTC	CAWSGPYEQYF
.	TRBV7-2	TRBJ2-3	few	TGTGCCAGCAGCTTCGGACCGAGCACAGATACGCAGTATTTT	CASSFGPSTDTQYF
.	TRBV15	TRBJ2-5	once	TGTGCCACCAGCAGAGATTTAGGCGAGGAAGAGACCCAGTACTTC	CATSRDLGEEETQYF
TRBD2	TRBV7-8	TRBJ2-5	.	TGTGCCAGCAGCCGTTTAAGCAAACTAGCGGGGGTTGTGACGGAAGAGACCCAGTACTTC	CASSRLSKLAGVVTEETQYF
.	TRBV11-3	TRBJ2-3	.	TGTGCCAGCAGCGCCATTCCTAGCCTAGATACGCAGTATTTT	CASSAIPSLDTQYF
TRBD1	TRBV28	TRBJ2-3	.	TGTGCCAGCAGCGACTCGGGACAGGGTTGGTATTTT	CASSDSGQGWYF
.	TRBV10-3	TRBJ1-5	few	TGTGCCATCGGAGAACCAAGCAATCAGCCCCAGCATTTT	CAIGEPSNQPQHF
.	TRBV7-8	TRBJ2-1	.	TGTGCCAGCAGCTTAGCGGCGGGAACCTACAATGAGCAGTTCTTC	CASSLAAGTYNEQFF
.	TRBV28	TRBJ2-7	once	TGTGCCAGCAAACAAAGCGGTCCCTACGAGCAGTACTTC	CASKQSGPYEQYF
.	TRBV25-1	TRBJ2-5	many	TGTGCCACCAGCACGGCAGTATCTCAAGAGACCCAGTACTTC	CATSTAVSQETQYF
.	TRBV5-1	TRBJ2-3	.	TGCGCCAGCAGCCCTGCGGGGGCGGTTGATACGCAGTATTTT	CASSPAGAVDTQYF
.	TRBV28	TRBJ1-1	.	TGTGCCAGCAGGGGCGAGGCGGAGGGGGGGAACACTGAAGCTTTCTTT	CASRGEAEGGNTEAFF
.	TRBV5-6	TRBJ2-7	few	TGTGCCAGCAGCTTAGAACGATGGAGCTCCTACGAGCAGTACTTC	CASSLERWSSYEQYF
.	TRBV6-1	TRBJ1-2	.	TGTGCCAGCAGGCCGGGCGCCGGGGGCTACACCTTC	CASRPGAGGYTF
.	TRBV5-1	TRBJ1-1	.	TGCGCCAGCAGCTTGACCGCCTCCCTTCCTGAAGCTTTCTTT	CASSLTASLPEAFF
.	TRBV28	TRBJ1-1	.	TGTGCCAGCAGTTTGGCCAGGGGGAACACTGAAGCTTTCTTT	CASSLARGNTEAFF
.	TRBV20-1	TRBJ1-6	.	TGCAGTGCTGGGGGGGGTTCACCCCTCCACTTT	CSAGGGSPLHF
TRBD1	TRBV7-2	TRBJ2-7	once	TGTGCCAGCAGCCAACAACAGGGGAACGAGCAGTACTTC	CASSQQQGNEQYF
.	TRBV30	TRBJ2-2	.	TGTGCCTGGAGTGTACAACAGCTCGGGGAGCTGTTTTTT	CAWSVQQLGELFF
.	TRBV7-8	TRBJ1-2	few	TGTGCCAGCAGCCAGAACCCATATGGCTACACCTTC	CASSQNPYGYTF
.	TRBV7-9	TRBJ2-7	.	TGTGCCAGCAGCTTAAGGGGAGAGGGCGAGCAGTACTTC	CASSLRGEGEQYF
.	TRBV28	TRBJ1-5	.	TGTGCCAGCAGTTTTCATGGAGGGAATCAGCCCCAGCATTTT	CASSFHGGNQPQHF
.	TRBV30	TRBJ1-1	.	TGTGCCTGGTGGAAGTTTCAGGGGCCCTTGAACACTGAAGCTTTCTTT	CAWWKFQGPLNTEAFF
.	TRBV2	TRBJ1-5	many	TGTGCCAGCAGCGATCGGTCAGGAAATCAGCCCCAGCATTTT	CASSDRSGNQPQHF
TRBD1	TRBV6-5	TRBJ1-2	.	TGTGCCAGCGCCGGGACAGGTTCACTCTATGTTGGCTACACCTTC	CASAGTGSLYVGYTF
.	TRBV5-6	TRBJ1-2	.	TGTGCCAGCAGCTTGGAGCGGGTTGCCACTAACTATGGCTACACCTTC	CASSLERVATNYGYTF
.	TRBV29-1	TRBJ1-4	.	TGCAGCGTTGCGGCCCCACTGTTTTTT	CSVAAPLFF
.	TRBV25-1	TRBJ1-3	once	TGTGCCAGCTCCGGGGCGAGCGTATCCTCTGGAAACACCATATATTTT	CASSGASVSSGNTIYF
TRBD2	TRBV5-8	TRBJ2-5	.	TGTGCCAGCAGCCCAGGGACTAGCGGGACGTGGGAGACCCAGTACTTC	CASSPGTSGTWETQYF
TRBD2	TRBV28	TRBJ2-1	.	TGTGCCAGCAAAACCCCCGCTAGCGGGGGGGCATACAATGAGCAGTTCTTC	CASKTPASGGAYNEQFF